This T cell receptor beta chain was obtained from a study of PD-1 blockade in classical Hodgkin lymphoma. The study, taken as a whole, reports: Newly diagnosed patients were reported to exhibit reduced baseline TCR diversity relative to healthy donors. Diversity similar to that of newly diagnosed patients was seen at baseline in complete responders.

Exposure to brentuximab vedotin varied, and each patient had relapsed following autologous stem cell transplantation. The assay was immunoSEQ multiplex PCR, and TCRdb's table has in-frame clones only and misses some. The sample contains about 6,500 clones, approximately 80% of which appear only once. J lost 3 bases, V lost 3 bases, and 12 bases had no gene match. CDR3 length equals 17 residues. Germline V CDR1 and CDR2: SNHLY, FYNNEI. For this clone: Antigen unknown.

This TCR was recovered from a human donor with classical Hodgkin lymphoma. The rearrangement joins TRBV2 to TRBJ2-7; 9 positions agree with TRBD1. The material was peripheral blood mononuclear cells (PBMCs), obtained at baseline. The CDR3 spells CASSDGDRAPLDYEQYF. CDR3 nucleotide sequence: TGTGCCAGCAGTGATGGGGACAGGGCGCCCCTAGACTACGAGCAGTACTTC. Full variable domain (missing parts from reference TRBV2 and TRBJ2-7): EPEVTQTPSHQVTQMGQEVILRCVPISNHLYFYWYRQILGQKVEFLVSFYNNEISEKSEIFDDQFSVERPDGSNFTLKIRSTKLEDSAMYFCASSDGDRAPLDYEQYFGPGTRLTVT.